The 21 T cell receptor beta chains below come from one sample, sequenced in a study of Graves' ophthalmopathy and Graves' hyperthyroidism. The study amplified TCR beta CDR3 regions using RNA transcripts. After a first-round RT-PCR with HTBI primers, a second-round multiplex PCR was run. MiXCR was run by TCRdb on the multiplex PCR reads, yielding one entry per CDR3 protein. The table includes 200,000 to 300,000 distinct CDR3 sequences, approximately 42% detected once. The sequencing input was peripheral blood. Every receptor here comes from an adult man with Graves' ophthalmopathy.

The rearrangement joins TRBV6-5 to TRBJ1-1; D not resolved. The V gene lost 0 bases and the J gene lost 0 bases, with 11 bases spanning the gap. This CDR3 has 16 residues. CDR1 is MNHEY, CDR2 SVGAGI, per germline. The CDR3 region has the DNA TGTGCCAGCAGTTACTCTCTTCAGCTAATGAACACTGAAGCTTTCTTT. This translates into CASSYSLQLMNTEAFF.

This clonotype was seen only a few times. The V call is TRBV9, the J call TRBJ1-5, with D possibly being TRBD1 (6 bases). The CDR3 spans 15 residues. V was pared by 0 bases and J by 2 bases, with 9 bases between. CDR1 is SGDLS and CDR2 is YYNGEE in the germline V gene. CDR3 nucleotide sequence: TGTGCCAGCAGCGTAGAAGGGGGAGGCAATCAGCCCCAGCATTTT. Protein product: CASSVEGGGNQPQHF.

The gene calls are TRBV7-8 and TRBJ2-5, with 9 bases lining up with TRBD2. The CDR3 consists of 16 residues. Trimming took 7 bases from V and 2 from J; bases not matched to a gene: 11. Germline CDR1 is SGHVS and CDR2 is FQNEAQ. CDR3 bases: TGTGCCAGCACCATGGGGCGGGGGGGCGTTCAAGAGACCCAGTACTTC. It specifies CASTMGRGGVQETQYF. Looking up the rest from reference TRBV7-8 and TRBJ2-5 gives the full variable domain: GAGVSQSPRYKVAKRGQDVALRCDPISGHVSLFWYQQALGQGPEFLTYFQNEAQLDKSGLPSDRFFAERPEGSVSTLKIQRTQQEDSAVYLCASTMGRGGVQETQYFGPGTRLLVL.

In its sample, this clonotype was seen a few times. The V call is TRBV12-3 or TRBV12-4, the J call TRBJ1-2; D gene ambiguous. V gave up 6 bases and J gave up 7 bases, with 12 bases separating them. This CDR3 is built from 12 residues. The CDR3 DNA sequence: TGTGCCAGCAGCCAAAGTCTCTTTGGCTACACCTTC. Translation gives CASSQSLFGYTF.

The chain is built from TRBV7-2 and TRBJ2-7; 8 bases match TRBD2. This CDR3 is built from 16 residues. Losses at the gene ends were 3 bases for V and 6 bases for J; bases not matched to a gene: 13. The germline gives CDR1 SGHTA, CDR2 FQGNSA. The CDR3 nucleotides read TGTGCCAGCAGCTTTCGGGCGTCGGGGGGGCAGGTCGAGCAGTACTTC. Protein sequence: CASSFRASGGQVEQYF.

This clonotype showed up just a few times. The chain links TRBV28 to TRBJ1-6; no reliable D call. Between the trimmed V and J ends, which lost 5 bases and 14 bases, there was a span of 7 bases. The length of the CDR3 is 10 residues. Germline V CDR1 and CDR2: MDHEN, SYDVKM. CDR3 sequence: CASSAQALHF. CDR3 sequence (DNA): TGTGCCAGCAGTGCTCAGGCCCTCCACTTT.

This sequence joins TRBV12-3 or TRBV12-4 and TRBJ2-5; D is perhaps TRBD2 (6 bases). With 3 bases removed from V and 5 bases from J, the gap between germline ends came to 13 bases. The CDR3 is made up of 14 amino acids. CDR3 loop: CASSFGGVGETQYF. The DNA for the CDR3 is TGTGCCAGCAGTTTTGGAGGGGTAGGGGAGACCCAGTACTTC.

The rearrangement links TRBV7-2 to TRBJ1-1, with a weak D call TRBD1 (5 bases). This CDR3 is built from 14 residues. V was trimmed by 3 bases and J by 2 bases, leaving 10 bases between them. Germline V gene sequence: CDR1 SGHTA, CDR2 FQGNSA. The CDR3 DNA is TGTGCCAGCAGCTTCGGCAGGGCTAACACTGAAGCTTTCTTT. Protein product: CASSFGRANTEAFF.

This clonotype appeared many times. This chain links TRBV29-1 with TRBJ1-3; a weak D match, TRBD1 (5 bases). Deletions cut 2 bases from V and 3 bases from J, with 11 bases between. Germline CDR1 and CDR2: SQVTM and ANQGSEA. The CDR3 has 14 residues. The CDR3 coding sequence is TGCAGCGTTGAAATAGGGGCAAGTGGAAACACCATATATTTT. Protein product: CSVEIGASGNTIYF.

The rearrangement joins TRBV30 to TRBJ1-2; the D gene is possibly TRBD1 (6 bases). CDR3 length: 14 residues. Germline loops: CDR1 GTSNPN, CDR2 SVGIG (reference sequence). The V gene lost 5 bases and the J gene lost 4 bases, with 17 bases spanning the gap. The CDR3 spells CAWGPKDRGYGYTF. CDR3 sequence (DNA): TGTGCCTGGGGTCCGAAGGACAGAGGCTATGGCTACACCTTC.

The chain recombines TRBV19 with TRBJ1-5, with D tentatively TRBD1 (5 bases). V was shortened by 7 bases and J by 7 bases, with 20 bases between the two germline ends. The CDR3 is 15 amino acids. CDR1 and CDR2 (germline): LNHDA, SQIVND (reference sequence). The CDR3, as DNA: TGTGCCAGTACCCCTCGGGGGGGTAGAGGGCAGCCCCAGCATTTT. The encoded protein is CASTPRGGRGQPQHF.

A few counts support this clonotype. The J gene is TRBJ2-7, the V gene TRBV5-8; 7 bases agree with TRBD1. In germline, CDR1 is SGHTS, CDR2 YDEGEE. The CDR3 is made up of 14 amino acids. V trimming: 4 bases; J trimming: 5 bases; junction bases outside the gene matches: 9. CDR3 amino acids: CASSPREGGHEQYF. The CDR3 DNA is TGTGCCAGCAGCCCCCGAGAAGGGGGCCACGAGCAGTACTTC.

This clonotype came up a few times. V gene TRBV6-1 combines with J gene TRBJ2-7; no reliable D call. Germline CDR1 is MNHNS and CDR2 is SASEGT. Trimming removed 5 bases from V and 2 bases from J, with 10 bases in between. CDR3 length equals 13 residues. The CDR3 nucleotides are TGTGCCAGCAGTTATTCAGGAGCCTACGAGCAGTACTTC. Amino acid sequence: CASSYSGAYEQYF.

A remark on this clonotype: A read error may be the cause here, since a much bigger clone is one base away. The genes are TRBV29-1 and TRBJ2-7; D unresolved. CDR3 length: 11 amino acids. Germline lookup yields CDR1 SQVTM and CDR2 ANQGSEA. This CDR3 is CASSPTSEQYF. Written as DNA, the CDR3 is TGTGCCAGCAGCCCCACCTCCGAGCAGTACTTC.

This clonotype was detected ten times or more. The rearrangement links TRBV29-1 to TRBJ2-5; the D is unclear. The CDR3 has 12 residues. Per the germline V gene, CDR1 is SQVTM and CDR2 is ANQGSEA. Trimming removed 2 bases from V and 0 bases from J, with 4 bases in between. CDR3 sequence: CSVEHDQETQYF. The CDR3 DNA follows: TGCAGCGTTGAACACGACCAAGAGACCCAGTACTTC. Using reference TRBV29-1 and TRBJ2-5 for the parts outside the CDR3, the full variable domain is SAVISQKPSRDICQRGTSLTIQCQVDSQVTMMFWYRQQPGQSLTLIATANQGSEATYESGFVIDKFPISRPNLTFSTLTVSNMSPEDSSIYLCSVEHDQETQYFGPGTRLLVL.

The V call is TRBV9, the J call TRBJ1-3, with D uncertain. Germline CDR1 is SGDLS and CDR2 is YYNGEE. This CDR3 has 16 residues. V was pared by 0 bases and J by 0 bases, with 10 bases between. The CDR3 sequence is CASSVGTDHSGNTIYF. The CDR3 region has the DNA TGTGCCAGCAGCGTAGGTACAGACCACTCTGGAAACACCATATATTTT.

In DNA form, the CDR3 reads TGCAGTGCTAGTGGACAGGGGGCGTCAGGGGCCAACGTCCTGACTTTC. It specifies CSASGQGASGANVLTF. The V gene is TRBV20-1, the J gene TRBJ2-6; 11 nucleotides align to TRBD1. The CDR3 runs 16 residues. Germline trimming cut 3 bases from V and 4 bases from J; bases unmatched to any gene: 5. Germline-derived CDR1 and CDR2 are DFQATT and SNEGSKA (reference sequence).

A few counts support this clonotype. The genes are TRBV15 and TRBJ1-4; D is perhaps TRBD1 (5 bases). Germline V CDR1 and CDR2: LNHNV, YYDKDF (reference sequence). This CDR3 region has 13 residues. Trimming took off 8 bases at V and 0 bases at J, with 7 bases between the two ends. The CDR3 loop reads CATWGATNEKLFF. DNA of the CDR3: TGTGCCACCTGGGGGGCAACTAATGAAAAACTGTTTTTT.

The CDR3 spells CASSLPADTQYF. Here the CDR3 DNA reads TGTGCCAGCAGTTTACCCGCAGATACGCAGTATTTT. The V and J genes are TRBV28 and TRBJ2-3, with unresolved D. The CDR3 has 12 residues. Trimming stripped 2 bases from V and 4 bases from J, with 4 bases between. CDR1 is MDHEN, CDR2 SYDVKM, per germline.

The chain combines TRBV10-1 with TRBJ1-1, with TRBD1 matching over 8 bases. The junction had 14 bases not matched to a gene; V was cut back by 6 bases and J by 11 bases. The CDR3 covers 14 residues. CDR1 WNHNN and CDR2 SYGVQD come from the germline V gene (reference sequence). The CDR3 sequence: CASSQDPGGYMAFF. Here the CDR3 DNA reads TGCGCCAGCAGCCAAGATCCAGGGGGCTATATGGCTTTCTTT.

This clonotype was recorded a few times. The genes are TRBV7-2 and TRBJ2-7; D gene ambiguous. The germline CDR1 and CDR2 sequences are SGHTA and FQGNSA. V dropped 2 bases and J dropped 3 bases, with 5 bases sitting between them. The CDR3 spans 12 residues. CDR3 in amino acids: CASSLYIYEQYF. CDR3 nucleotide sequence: TGTGCCAGCAGCTTATACATCTACGAGCAGTACTTC.